The 10 T cell receptor beta chains presented below share a single source sample, sequenced in a study of T cell repertoires in cytomegalovirus infection. TCRdb re-called the reads with MiXCR, one entry per CDR3 protein. This sample has approximately 590,000 distinct CDR3 sequences, with around two fifths found just once. What these receptors recognize is not known. This specimen was cultured PBMCs, taken from culture after CMV antigen stimulation. The source of these receptors is a human donor in good health (CMV status not recorded). Some clones in this sample may be carry-over from other donors' samples.

As DNA, the CDR3 is TGTGCCAGCAGCCAGGAGGGCTATGGCTACACCTTC. This sequence encodes CASSQEGYGYTF. The chain combines TRBV5-5 with TRBJ1-2; D unresolved. Germline V CDR1 and CDR2: SGHKS, YYEKEE (reference sequence). This CDR3 spans 12 amino acids. Trimming left V 4 bases short and J 4 bases short, with 8 bases between.

V usage is TRBV6-1 and J usage is TRBJ1-3; D is unresolved. CDR3 size: 11 residues. Trimming removed 7 bases at V and 8 bases at J, with 9 bases between. Germline values: CDR1 MNHNS, CDR2 SASEGT. The CDR3 spells CASIARDTIYF. Written as DNA, the CDR3 is TGTGCCAGCATCGCCCGAGACACCATATATTTT.

The chain employs TRBV20-1 and TRBJ2-7, with TRBD2 matching over 11 bases. CDR1 and CDR2 from the germline V gene are DFQATT and SNEGSKA (reference sequence). V lost 3 bases to trimming and J lost 5 bases; unmatched junction nucleotides: 9. The CDR3 totals 15 residues. CDR3 loop: CSASGASGRSDEQYF. In DNA form, the CDR3 reads TGCAGTGCTAGCGGGGCTAGCGGGAGGTCCGACGAGCAGTACTTC.

This clonotype was detected many times. The CDR3 sequence is CASSLELQGSTYEQYF. As DNA, the CDR3 is TGTGCCAGCAGCTTAGAGTTACAAGGCAGCACCTACGAGCAGTACTTC. This sequence joins TRBV7-8 and TRBJ2-7; D gene unclear. V was shortened by 1 base and J by 2 bases, with 15 bases between the two germline ends. Germline V gene data show CDR1 as SGHVS and CDR2 as FQNEAQ. The CDR3 loop spans 16 amino acids. The full variable domain, completed using reference TRBV7-8 and TRBJ2-7, is GAGVSQSPRYKVAKRGQDVALRCDPISGHVSLFWYQQALGQGPEFLTYFQNEAQLDKSGLPSDRFFAERPEGSVSTLKIQRTQQEDSAVYLCASSLELQGSTYEQYFGPGTRLTVT.

A few counts support this clonotype. The rearrangement links TRBV7-2 to TRBJ2-1; weak D call: TRBD2 (6 bases). This CDR3 has 14 residues. Deletions cut 0 bases from V and 9 bases from J, with 12 bases between. In germline, CDR1 is SGHTA, CDR2 FQGNSA. The CDR3 protein is CASSLALALPEQFF. Written as DNA, the CDR3 is TGTGCCAGCAGCTTAGCACTAGCTCTACCTGAGCAGTTCTTC.

This clonotype was observed a handful of times. The rearrangement uses TRBV4-1 and TRBJ1-2; D is unclear. The CDR3 is 14 residues long. V lost 6 bases and J lost 7, with 18 bases in between. Germline V CDR1 and CDR2: MGHRA, YSYEKL. In DNA form, the CDR3 reads TGCGCCAGCAGGTACCTCTCCACTTCGGGTGGCTACACCTTC. Translated, it gives CASRYLSTSGGYTF.

This clonotype was recorded many times. V gene TRBV7-6 combines with J gene TRBJ2-7; TRBD1 aligns across 10 bases. The CDR3 runs to 15 residues. V gave up 5 bases and J gave up 1 base; unmatched junction bases: 5. Germline V gene sequence: CDR1 SGHVS, CDR2 FNYEAQ. CDR3 DNA: TGTGCCAGCAGCATCGGGACAGGGGTTTCCTACGAGCAGTACTTC. As protein: CASSIGTGVSYEQYF.

V gene TRBV19 combines with J gene TRBJ2-1, with TRBD1 matching 8 bases. This CDR3 comprises 16 residues. Germline V CDR1 and CDR2: LNHDA, SQIVND (reference sequence). With 5 bases clipped from V and 4 bases from J, the junction kept 10 bases outside the gene matches. CDR3 loop: CASSLSGTGLYNEQFF. The DNA for the CDR3 is TGTGCCAGTAGTCTGTCCGGGACAGGACTTTACAATGAGCAGTTCTTC. The variable domain in full, completed from reference TRBV19 and TRBJ2-1, reads DGGITQSPKYLFRKEGQNVTLSCEQNLNHDAMYWYRQDPGQGLRLIYYSQIVNDFQKGDIAEGYSVSREKKESFPLTVTSAQKNPTAFYLCASSLSGTGLYNEQFFGPGTRLTVL.

This chain uses TRBV7-4 with TRBJ1-4; D perhaps matches TRBD1 (5 bases). Germline assignment: CDR1 SGHVT and CDR2 SQSDAQ. This CDR3 spans 16 amino acids. V was clipped by 5 bases and J by 5 bases, with 18 bases between them. CDR3 sequence reads: CASSDYRDRVNEKLFF. The CDR3 DNA is TGTGCCAGCAGCGACTACCGGGACCGAGTAAATGAAAAACTGTTTTTT. Looking up the rest from reference TRBV7-4 and TRBJ1-4 gives the full variable domain: GAGVSQSPRYKVAKRGRDVALRCDSISGHVTLYWYRQTLGQGSEVLTYSQSDAQRDKSGRPSGRFSAERPERSVSTLKIQRTEQGDSAVYLCASSDYRDRVNEKLFFGSGTQLSVL.

The CDR3 nucleotides are TGTGCCAGCAGCCGACAGGGAGGTAATGAAAAACTGTTTTTT. Its protein is CASSRQGGNEKLFF. The chain carries TRBV7-9 and TRBJ1-4, with 7 bases lining up with TRBD1. This CDR3 is 14 amino acids long. V dropped 5 bases and J dropped 4; count of bases not matched to a gene: 4. Germline V gives CDR1 SEHNR, CDR2 FQNEAQ (reference sequence). The whole variable domain, remainder taken from reference TRBV7-9 and TRBJ1-4, is DTGVSQNPRHKITKRGQNVTFRCDPISEHNRLYWYRQTLGQGPEFLTYFQNEAQLEKSRLLSDRFSAERPKGSFSTLEIQRTEQGDSAMYLCASSRQGGNEKLFFGSGTQLSVL.